This entry lists 27 T cell receptor beta chains sequenced from one sample in a study of early T cells in non-severe SARS-CoV-2 infection. TCRdb re-called the 5' RACE reads through MiXCR, storing one row per CDR3 protein. The table shows some 59,000 distinct CDR3 sequences, with about a tenth occurring only once. The sequenced material came from whole blood. The source of these receptors is an adult who was a healthcare worker with PCR-confirmed SARS-CoV-2 infection or an uninfected control (not recorded which).

This clonotype was observed a few times. The chain joins TRBV2 to TRBJ1-6; D perhaps matches TRBD1 (6 bases). The CDR3 spans 13 residues. Trimming left V 8 bases short and J 7 bases short, with 12 bases between. Germline lookup yields CDR1 SNHLY and CDR2 FYNNEI. The CDR3 nucleotides read TGTGCCAGCCTGGGACACAAAAATTCACCCCTCCACTTT. Translating it yields CASLGHKNSPLHF.

This clonotype was picked up many times. The chain couples TRBV7-9 to TRBJ2-3, with D perhaps matching TRBD2 (5 bases). V dropped 5 bases and J dropped 4 bases, with 10 bases sitting between them. Germline V lookup: CDR1 SEHNR, CDR2 FQNEAQ (reference sequence). This CDR3 region has 13 residues. The CDR3 DNA sequence: TGTGCCAGCAGCCACCGGGGAGCAGATACGCAGTATTTT. Its translation: CASSHRGADTQYF. Filled out from reference TRBV7-9 and TRBJ2-3, the complete variable domain reads DTGVSQNPRHKITKRGQNVTFRCDPISEHNRLYWYRQTLGQGPEFLTYFQNEAQLEKSRLLSDRFSAERPKGSFSTLEIQRTEQGDSAMYLCASSHRGADTQYFGPGTRLTVL.

This clonotype was seen ten or more times. The J gene is TRBJ2-7, the V gene TRBV9; 8 bases fit TRBD2. CDR1 is SGDLS, CDR2 YYNGEE, per germline. The CDR3 is 15 amino acids. V gave up 2 bases and J gave up 4 bases; unmatched junction bases: 8. The CDR3, as DNA: TGTGCCAGCAGCGTCAGAGGGGGACTAGTGTACGAGCAGTACTTC. It codes for CASSVRGGLVYEQYF.

The chain couples TRBV7-2 to TRBJ2-5; either TRBD1 or TRBD2 may supply D (6 bases each). The V gene's germline CDR1 is SGHTA and CDR2 FQGNSA. The CDR3 sequence is 13 residues long. Trimming removed 6 bases from V and 1 base from J, with 9 bases in between. The CDR3, as DNA: TGTGCCAGCAGTAGGGGGGTCCAAGAGACCCAGTACTTC. Translated: CASSRGVQETQYF.

This clonotype was seen a handful of times. The CDR3 DNA is TGCAGTGCTAGAGCGGACGGTCAAGAGACCCAGTACTTC. It yields the protein CSARADGQETQYF. The rearrangement joins TRBV20-1 to TRBJ2-5, with D unresolved. Trimming shortened V by 1 base and J by 2 bases, and 8 bases separated the two germline ends. CDR1 is DFQATT and CDR2 is SNEGSKA in the germline V gene (reference sequence). The CDR3 is 13 amino acids.

This clonotype was observed a few times. This chain uses TRBV14 with TRBJ2-1, with 8 bases identical to TRBD1. The J segment lost 2 bases and the V segment lost 1 base, leaving 4 bases of the junction unmatched. Germline V CDR1 and CDR2: SGHDN, FVKESK. This CDR3 is 16 amino acids long. The CDR3 coding sequence is TGTGCCAGCAGCCAAGGGACAGGGCTGACCTACAATGAGCAGTTCTTC. Encoded protein: CASSQGTGLTYNEQFF.

The chain employs TRBV4-1 and TRBJ2-3, with TRBD2 as a possible D gene (7 bases). The V gene's germline CDR1 is MGHRA and CDR2 YSYEKL. V gave up 1 base and J gave up 4 bases, with 18 bases separating them. CDR3 size: 17 residues. CDR3 region: CASSQGDGGPHSDTQYF. CDR3 nucleotides: TGCGCCAGCAGCCAAGGGGACGGGGGGCCCCACTCAGATACGCAGTATTTT.

This clonotype has ten or more counts. The chain uses TRBV5-1 and TRBJ2-5; D ambiguous. The germline gives CDR1 SGHRS, CDR2 YFSETQ. Trimming removed 0 bases at V and 3 bases at J, with 6 bases between. The CDR3 is 13 amino acids. CDR3 DNA sequence: TGCGCCAGCAGCTTGGGGACGGAAGAGACCCAGTACTTC. It specifies CASSLGTEETQYF. The variable domain in full, completed from reference TRBV5-1 and TRBJ2-5, reads KAGVTQTPRYLIKTRGQQVTLSCSPISGHRSVSWYQQTPGQGLQFLFEYFSETQRNKGNFPGRFSGRQFSNSRSEMNVSTLELGDSALYLCASSLGTEETQYFGPGTRLLVL.

This clonotype rates as medium-sized. In nucleotides, the CDR3 is TGTGCCAGCAGTGAATACTTTGGGGTCAGCAGCAATCAGCCCCAGCATTTT. It is translated as CASSEYFGVSSNQPQHF. The genes are TRBV6-1 and TRBJ1-5; unclear D gene. V gave up 2 bases and J gave up 1 base, with 15 bases separating them. CDR3 size: 17 residues. Per the germline V gene, CDR1 is MNHNS and CDR2 is SASEGT.

This clonotype has a count of ten or more. The chain is built from TRBV5-5 and TRBJ1-1; 7 positions agree with TRBD1. The CDR3 has 16 residues. CDR1 SGHKS and CDR2 YYEKEE come from the germline V gene (reference sequence). Trimming removed 3 bases from V and 0 bases from J; junction bases left unmatched: 8. CDR3 amino acids: CASSSETGTVNTEAFF. In DNA form, the CDR3 reads TGTGCCAGCAGCTCCGAGACCGGGACAGTGAACACTGAAGCTTTCTTT.

This clonotype occurred many times. The V and J genes are TRBV2 and TRBJ1-5, with TRBD1 as a possible D gene (5 bases). The germline V and J ends were trimmed by 4 bases and 4 bases, with 8 bases remaining between them. The CDR3 extends over 13 amino acids. The germline CDR1 and CDR2 sequences are SNHLY and FYNNEI. DNA for the CDR3: TGTGCCAGCAGTGGATCAGGGAATCAGCCCCAGCATTTT. Protein: CASSGSGNQPQHF.

This clonotype has a count of ten or more. The chain joins TRBV12-3 or TRBV12-4 to TRBJ2-5; no clear D gene. CDR3 length: 13 residues. The V gene lost 3 bases and the J gene lost 2 bases, with 7 bases spanning the gap. The DNA for the CDR3 is TGTGCCAGCAGTTTGGTCAGACAAGAGACCCAGTACTTC. The encoded protein is CASSLVRQETQYF.

This clonotype was found many times. The gene calls are TRBV30 and TRBJ1-3; D gene ambiguous. CDR3 length: 13 residues. Deletions cut 7 bases from V and 2 bases from J, with 12 bases between. Germline V lookup: CDR1 GTSNPN, CDR2 SVGIG (reference sequence). In nucleotides, the CDR3 is TGTGCCTCGGGGAGAGATCCTGGAAACACCATATATTTT. Translating it yields CASGRDPGNTIYF. The whole variable domain, remainder taken from reference TRBV30 and TRBJ1-3, is SQTIHQWPATLVQPVGSPLSLECTVEGTSNPNLYWYRQAAGRGLQLLFYSVGIGQISSEVPQNLSASRPQDRQFILSSKKLLLSDSGFYLCASGRDPGNTIYFGEGSWLTVV.

This clonotype was picked up many times. This sequence joins TRBV6-1 and TRBJ2-2; D tentatively fits TRBD1 or TRBD2 (6 bases each). The CDR3 length is 12 residues. V was clipped by 6 bases and J by 7 bases, with 9 bases between them. Germline V gene data show CDR1 as MNHNS and CDR2 as SASEGT. CDR3 nucleotide sequence: TGTGCCAGCAGGGGGGGCCTCGGGGAGCTGTTTTTT. It encodes CASRGGLGELFF.

V usage is TRBV5-1 and J usage is TRBJ2-4; D perhaps matches TRBD1 (5 bases). The germline V gene encodes CDR1 SGHRS and CDR2 YFSETQ. The V gene lost 0 bases and the J gene lost 8 bases, with 15 bases spanning the gap. This CDR3 spans 15 amino acids. For the CDR3, the DNA is TGCGCCAGCAGCTTGGTGCAGGGTACGGGTGACATTCAGTACTTC. Protein sequence: CASSLVQGTGDIQYF.

The chain combines TRBV2 with TRBJ2-1; no clear D. The ends were cut back, 4 bases at V and 14 bases at J, with 15 bases in the middle. CDR3 length: 12 amino acids. Germline V gene lookup returns CDR1 SNHLY and CDR2 FYNNEI. This CDR3 reads CASSVSAASEFF. CDR3 nucleotides: TGTGCCAGCAGTGTTTCCGCGGCGTCGGAGTTCTTC.

There are a few counts of this clonotype. V gene TRBV4-1 combines with J gene TRBJ2-1, with 13 bases matching TRBD2. CDR3 length: 19 amino acids. V lost 4 bases to trimming and J lost 6 bases; unmatched junction nucleotides: 15. Germline CDR1 MGHRA, CDR2 YSYEKL. The CDR3 sequence: CASSPHWTSGGDGGNEQFF. CDR3 DNA: TGCGCCAGCAGCCCCCATTGGACTAGCGGGGGCGATGGGGGCAATGAGCAGTTCTTC.

This chain uses TRBV14 with TRBJ2-1; TRBD2 agrees at 10 bases. V lost 3 bases, J lost 3 bases, and 5 bases stayed unmatched. CDR1 and CDR2 from the germline V gene are SGHDN and FVKESK. The length of the CDR3 is 16 residues. The CDR3 DNA follows: TGTGCCAGCAGCCACTTAGCGGGGGGTAACTACAATGAGCAGTTCTTC. Translation: CASSHLAGGNYNEQFF.

This clonotype was recorded at least ten times. The genes are TRBV20-1 and TRBJ1-1, with D possibly being TRBD1 (5 bases). The V end lost 1 base, the J end lost 4 bases, and 16 bases lay between the germline ends. In germline, CDR1 is DFQATT, CDR2 SNEGSKA (reference sequence). This CDR3 has 15 amino acids. CDR3 nucleotides: TGCAGTGCTAGAGGCCAGGGACTTTCGGGCACTGAAGCTTTCTTT. It encodes CSARGQGLSGTEAFF.

This clonotype came up many times. The V gene is TRBV10-3, the J gene TRBJ1-4; the D gene is possibly TRBD1 (5 bases). This CDR3 contains 14 residues. Germline values: CDR1 ENHRY, CDR2 SYGVKD. V lost 6 bases to trimming and J lost 8 bases, with 16 bases between them. CDR3 in DNA: TGTGCCATCAGCCCCGGGAGGGGTGAGGAAAAACTGTTTTTT. Translation gives CAISPGRGEEKLFF.

This clonotype was recorded at least ten times. The V gene is TRBV10-3, the J gene TRBJ2-5, with D maybe TRBD2 (6 bases). The germline V gene has CDR1 ENHRY and CDR2 SYGVKD. Deletions cut 6 bases from V and 4 bases from J, with 18 bases between. The CDR3 extends over 15 amino acids. CDR3 sequence reads: CAISANEMGGETQYF. The CDR3 DNA follows: TGTGCCATCAGCGCTAACGAAATGGGGGGAGAGACCCAGTACTTC.

The chain recombines TRBV19 with TRBJ2-5; possible D gene TRBD1, 5 bases. The CDR3 has 13 residues. The germline V and J ends were trimmed by 4 bases and 0 bases, with 6 bases remaining between them. Germline V gene lookup returns CDR1 LNHDA and CDR2 SQIVND (reference sequence). The CDR3 reads CASSRTNQETQYF. In DNA form, the CDR3 reads TGTGCCAGTAGTAGGACAAACCAAGAGACCCAGTACTTC.

This clonotype was observed many times. This chain connects TRBV10-2 to TRBJ1-5; no firm D call. Per germline, CDR1 WSHSY and CDR2 SAAADI. Trimming pared 3 bases from V and 5 bases from J, leaving 5 bases between. This CDR3 is 12 amino acids long. DNA for the CDR3: TGCGCCAGCAGTGAAGATCATCAGCCCCAGCATTTT. Translating gives CASSEDHQPQHF.

The V and J genes are TRBV2 and TRBJ2-2; 7 nucleotides align to TRBD2. Germline CDR1 reads SNHLY; CDR2 reads FYNNEI. There are 15 residues in the CDR3. The junction had 5 bases not matched to a gene; V was cut back by 4 bases and J by 3 bases. The CDR3 protein is CASSGRGVHTGELFF. In nucleotides, the CDR3 is TGTGCCAGCAGTGGCCGGGGGGTCCACACCGGGGAGCTGTTTTTT. The entire variable domain, with the rest obtained from reference TRBV2 and TRBJ2-2, is as follows: EPEVTQTPSHQVTQMGQEVILRCVPISNHLYFYWYRQILGQKVEFLVSFYNNEISEKSEIFDDQFSVERPDGSNFTLKIRSTKLEDSAMYFCASSGRGVHTGELFFGEGSRLTVL.

The rearrangement joins TRBV29-1 to TRBJ1-1; 7 bases line up with TRBD1. The germline V gene encodes CDR1 SQVTM and CDR2 ANQGSEA. This CDR3 is 13 amino acids long. V was pared by 8 bases and J by 2 bases, with 8 bases of the junction left unmatched. CDR3 region: CSIRQGVNTEAFF. The CDR3 DNA is TGCAGCATCCGACAGGGAGTTAACACTGAAGCTTTCTTT. The complete variable domain, with remaining parts taken from reference TRBV29-1 and TRBJ1-1, reads SAVISQKPSRDICQRGTSLTIQCQVDSQVTMMFWYRQQPGQSLTLIATANQGSEATYESGFVIDKFPISRPNLTFSTLTVSNMSPEDSSIYLCSIRQGVNTEAFFGQGTRLTVV.

This clonotype was picked up a small number of times. The chain is built from TRBV18 and TRBJ1-2; 9 nucleotides match TRBD1. The CDR3 length is 14 residues. Germline CDR1 KGHSH, CDR2 LQKENI. The V gene end was trimmed by 3 bases and the J gene end by 4 bases; junction bases not matched to a gene: 3. The CDR3 spells CASSPGQGRYGYTF. CDR3 in DNA: TGTGCCAGCTCACCTGGACAGGGGCGCTATGGCTACACCTTC.

This clonotype has more than one count but fewer than ten. V gene TRBV11-2 combines with J gene TRBJ1-6; D uncertain. The CDR3 length is 16 residues. The V end lost 8 bases, the J end lost 0 bases, and 14 bases lay between the germline ends. Germline V lookup: CDR1 SGHAT, CDR2 FQNNGV. As DNA, the CDR3 is TGTGCCAGCTCCGCGGGCCTCAGCTCCTATAATTCACCCCTCCACTTT. The encoded protein is CASSAGLSSYNSPLHF.